This entry concerns a single T cell receptor beta chain. Data came from immunoSEQ multiplex PCR; TCRdb stores just in-frame clones and leaves some out. This sample yields some 130,000 clones, of which roughly 95% are seen a single time; about 3.5% belongs to the top ten. This entry belongs to a study of control samples from healthy donors and cancer patients. The germline gives CDR1 MNHEY, CDR2 SVGAGI. V was trimmed by 2 bases and J by 1 base, leaving 8 bases between them. CDR3 length equals 15 residues. The V and J genes are TRBV6-5 and TRBJ1-4; no definite D call. The sequencing sample was made of blood. The receptor's source is a man aged 30-40 years in good health. CDR3 DNA sequence: TGTGCCAGCAGTTACGGCCGGGGAACTAATGAAAAACTGTTTTTT. Translation gives CASSYGRGTNEKLFF.